The next 17 T cell receptor beta chains were all read from a single sample in a study of CD8 T cells in Susac syndrome. RNA amounts of roughly 0.45 to 1 ug underwent reverse transcription with random hexamers. TCRdb itself ran the immunoSEQ multiplex PCR reads through MiXCR, one entry per CDR3 protein. This sample has around 90,000 distinct CDR3 sequences; approximately 96% occur once, and the top ten carry 0.62%. Sequenced material: CD8+ T cells from PBMCs. Source of these receptors: a human donor with Susac syndrome.

The chain uses TRBV24-1 and TRBJ1-5; a possible D gene is TRBD1 (6 bases). Germline CDR1 and CDR2: KGHDR and SFDVKD. V was cut by 5 bases and J by 2 bases, with 6 bases left in between. This CDR3 spans 13 amino acids. CDR3 region: CATSAGGNQPQHF. CDR3 in DNA: TGTGCCACCAGTGCAGGGGGCAATCAGCCCCAGCATTTT.

The V and J genes are TRBV4-3 and TRBJ2-1; 7 bases agree with TRBD1. The CDR3 spans 15 residues. Germline CDR1 and CDR2: LGHNA and YSLEER. Germline trimming cut 0 bases from V and 7 bases from J; bases unmatched to any gene: 6. The CDR3 spells CASSQETGWGNEQFF. The DNA for the CDR3 is TGCGCCAGCAGCCAAGAGACAGGGTGGGGGAATGAGCAGTTCTTC.

The chain links TRBV9 to TRBJ2-4, with D perhaps matching TRBD1 or TRBD2 (5 bases each). The CDR3 has 15 residues. Per germline, CDR1 SGDLS and CDR2 YYNGEE. The germline V and J ends were trimmed by 4 bases and 7 bases, with 18 bases remaining between them. The CDR3 protein is CASSTSTGQNNIQYF. In nucleotides, the CDR3 is TGTGCCAGCAGCACCTCGACGGGGCAAAATAACATTCAGTACTTC.

V and J are TRBV15 and TRBJ1-6, with D perhaps TRBD1 (6 bases). The CDR3 is 13 amino acids. V lost 8 bases and J lost 6, with 11 bases in between. CDR1 LNHNV and CDR2 YYDKDF come from the germline V gene (reference sequence). The CDR3 is CATSLDSNSPLHF. The CDR3 DNA sequence: TGTGCCACCTCGCTGGACAGTAATTCACCCCTCCACTTT.

This chain joins TRBV20-1 and TRBJ2-1, with D perhaps matching TRBD1 (6 bases). The CDR3 extends over 15 amino acids. The V gene's germline CDR1 is DFQATT and CDR2 SNEGSKA (reference sequence). V was shortened by 2 bases and J by 8 bases, with 19 bases between the two germline ends. The CDR3 region is CSARNRDIKRDEQFF. In nucleotides, the CDR3 is TGCAGTGCTAGAAACCGGGACATCAAACGGGATGAGCAGTTCTTC.

The chain combines TRBV27 with TRBJ2-2; 12 nucleotides align to TRBD2. V lost 5 bases to trimming and J lost 6 bases; unmatched junction nucleotides: 1. This CDR3 contains 14 residues. Germline-derived CDR1 and CDR2 are MNHEY and SMNVEV (reference sequence). Here the CDR3 DNA reads TGTGCCAGCAGTCTAGCGGGGGGGCCCGGGGAGCTGTTTTTT. This sequence encodes CASSLAGGPGELFF.

The chain couples TRBV20-1 to TRBJ2-7; D possibly corresponds to TRBD1 (7 bases). The V gene's germline CDR1 is DFQATT and CDR2 SNEGSKA (reference sequence). The V end lost 4 bases, the J end lost 7 bases, and 11 bases lay between the germline ends. The CDR3 is made up of 11 amino acids. The CDR3 protein is CSAIQGREQYF. CDR3 sequence (DNA): TGCAGTGCTATACAGGGGAGGGAGCAGTACTTC.

The rearrangement uses TRBV20-1 and TRBJ1-2, with TRBD1 matching over 10 bases. CDR3 length: 15 amino acids. Trimming at V came to 6 bases and at J to 10 bases, leaving 17 bases not matched to a gene. Germline V lookup: CDR1 DFQATT, CDR2 SNEGSKA (reference sequence). The CDR3 sequence: CSAHFDRGRSQNYTF. CDR3 nucleotide sequence: TGCAGTGCCCACTTTGACAGGGGGCGATCACAAAACTACACCTTC.

The rearrangement joins TRBV28 to TRBJ2-7; TRBD1 might be the D (6 bases). The V gene's germline CDR1 is MDHEN and CDR2 SYDVKM. The ends were cut back, 5 bases at V and 6 bases at J, with 14 bases in the middle. This CDR3 comprises 13 residues. The CDR3: CASSPTGIREQYF. In DNA, the CDR3 is TGTGCCAGCAGTCCTACAGGGATCCGCGAGCAGTACTTC.

V usage is TRBV25-1 and J usage is TRBJ2-5, with 8 positions matching TRBD1. This CDR3 comprises 16 residues. The germline CDR1 and CDR2 sequences are MGHDK and SYGVNS. V trimming: 3 bases; J trimming: 4 bases; junction bases outside the gene matches: 10. The CDR3 loop is CASSDTPPGGSETQYF. The DNA for the CDR3 is TGTGCCAGCAGTGATACCCCGCCAGGGGGCTCAGAGACCCAGTACTTC.

The chain is built from TRBV7-3 and TRBJ2-3; D is perhaps TRBD1 or TRBD2 (5 bases each). The V gene lost 5 bases and the J gene lost 4 bases, with 10 bases spanning the gap. Germline CDR1 reads SGHTA; CDR2 reads FQGTGA. The length of the CDR3 is 13 residues. In DNA form, the CDR3 reads TGTGCCAGCAGCCCCGGGGACCCAGATACGCAGTATTTT. It yields the protein CASSPGDPDTQYF.

This sequence joins TRBV30 and TRBJ1-2, with 7 bases matching TRBD1. The length of the CDR3 is 15 residues. J gave up 6 bases and V 0 bases, and 10 bases lay outside the gene matches. Germline-derived CDR1 and CDR2 are GTSNPN and SVGIG (reference sequence). The CDR3 DNA sequence: TGTGCCTGGAGTGTACCCCGACAGGGAAACAATGGCTACACCTTC. It codes for CAWSVPRQGNNGYTF.

The chain is built from TRBV9 and TRBJ1-1; D remains ambiguous. From germline, CDR1 is SGDLS and CDR2 YYNGEE. This CDR3 spans 15 amino acids. The ends were cut back, 1 base at V and 0 bases at J, with 10 bases in the middle. CDR3 loop: CASSVRGQLNTEAFF. CDR3 sequence (DNA): TGTGCCAGCAGCGTAAGAGGGCAGCTGAACACTGAAGCTTTCTTT. The whole variable domain, remainder taken from reference TRBV9 and TRBJ1-1, is DSGVTQTPKHLITATGQRVTLRCSPRSGDLSVYWYQQSLDQGLQFLIQYYNGEERAKGNILERFSAQQFPDLHSELNLSSLELGDSALYFCASSVRGQLNTEAFFGQGTRLTVV.

The chain carries TRBV7-8 and TRBJ2-5, with TRBD2 matching over 9 bases. The ends lost 7 bases at V and 2 bases at J; junction bases unmatched: 8. The CDR3 has 15 residues. Germline CDR1 SGHVS, CDR2 FQNEAQ. As DNA, the CDR3 is TGTGCCAGCAAATCTAGCGGGGAAAGACAAGAGACCCAGTACTTC. It is translated as CASKSSGERQETQYF.

The chain has TRBV9 and TRBJ1-1; D is uncertain. The germline CDR1 and CDR2 sequences are SGDLS and YYNGEE. The CDR3 totals 13 residues. Trimming left V 3 bases short and J 4 bases short, with 10 bases between. CDR3 sequence reads: CASSDAVGTEAFF. In nucleotides, the CDR3 is TGTGCCAGCAGCGACGCAGTGGGCACTGAAGCTTTCTTT.

V and J are TRBV29-1 and TRBJ2-3; 8 bases line up with TRBD1. With V trimmed by 7 bases and J by 5 bases, 11 bases remained unmatched. Germline CDR1 and CDR2: SQVTM and ANQGSEA. The CDR3 extends over 14 amino acids. The CDR3 DNA reads as TGCAGCGGCCGGCGACAGGGGACAAGAGATACGCAGTATTTT. The encoded protein is CSGRRQGTRDTQYF.

The rearrangement links TRBV19 to TRBJ2-5; D gene ambiguous. Trimming stripped 6 bases from V and 0 bases from J, with 8 bases between. In germline, CDR1 is LNHDA, CDR2 SQIVND (reference sequence). The CDR3 sequence is 13 residues long. CDR3 DNA sequence: TGTGCCAGTAGAGCTGGGTACCAAGAGACCCAGTACTTC. Its translation: CASRAGYQETQYF. Using reference TRBV19 and TRBJ2-5 for the parts outside the CDR3, the full variable domain is DGGITQSPKYLFRKEGQNVTLSCEQNLNHDAMYWYRQDPGQGLRLIYYSQIVNDFQKGDIAEGYSVSREKKESFPLTVTSAQKNPTAFYLCASRAGYQETQYFGPGTRLLVL.